The entry that follows covers one T cell receptor (beta chain) sequence. The CDR3 has 15 residues. Trimming left V 5 bases short and J 4 bases short, with 17 bases between. CDR1 is SGHTA and CDR2 is FQGTGA in the germline V gene. The sample originates from a study of blood T cell repertoires in COVID-19. Study in general: Material from acute and convalescent COVID-19 was sourced from the United States, Italy and Spain. In each case, the material was cDNA or gDNA derived from T cells, B-cell-depleted T cells, or PBMCs.

In the study's own analysis: Reference gene primer amplification gave nucleated cell count estimates. The assay was immunoSEQ multiplex PCR, and TCRdb's table has in-frame clones only and misses some. Clone size and V and J calls were adopted from that table, with D and trimming inferred from the DNA. The profile covers 100,000 to 150,000 clones, with around four fifths appearing a single time and 5.9% taken by the ten largest. V gene TRBV7-3 combines with J gene TRBJ2-5; D uncertain. The sample comprised peripheral blood. The receptor was derived from an elderly man with active or convalescent COVID-19. This chain's CDR3 is CASSIAPSEIETQYF. For the CDR3, the DNA is TGTGCCAGCAGCATCGCCCCCTCCGAGATAGAGACCCAGTACTTC.